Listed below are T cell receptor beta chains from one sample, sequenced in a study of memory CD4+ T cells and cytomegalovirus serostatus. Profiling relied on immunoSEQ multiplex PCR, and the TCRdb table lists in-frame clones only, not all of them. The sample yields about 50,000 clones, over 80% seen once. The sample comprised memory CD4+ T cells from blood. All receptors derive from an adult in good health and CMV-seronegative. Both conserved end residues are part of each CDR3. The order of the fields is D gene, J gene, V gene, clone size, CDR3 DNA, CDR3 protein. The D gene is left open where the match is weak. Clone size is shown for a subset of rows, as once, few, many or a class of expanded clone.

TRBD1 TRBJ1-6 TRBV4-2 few TGTGCCAGCAACCGGGACAGGGTCTCACCCCTCCACTTT CASNRDRVSPLHF
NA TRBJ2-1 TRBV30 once TGTGCCTGGAGTGTATCGGGGAATGAGCAGTTCTTC CAWSVSGNEQFF
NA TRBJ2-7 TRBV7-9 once TGTGCCAGCAGCTTAGCCCCCCGAGGACAACGGGCCTACGAGCAGTACTTC CASSLAPRGQRAYEQYF
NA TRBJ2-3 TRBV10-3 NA TGTGCCAACGCTGGACAGCGAAACACAGATACGCAGTATTTT CANAGQRNTDTQYF
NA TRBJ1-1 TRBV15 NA TGTGCCACCAGCCCACAGGGGAACACTGAAGCTTTCTTT CATSPQGNTEAFF
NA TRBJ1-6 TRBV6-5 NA TGTGCCAGCAGTTACTCGGGGGCGCCCAATTCACCCCTCCACTTT CASSYSGAPNSPLHF
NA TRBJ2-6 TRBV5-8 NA TGTGCCAGCAGCCTATGGACGGCCTCTGGGGCCAACGTCCTGACTTTC CASSLWTASGANVLTF
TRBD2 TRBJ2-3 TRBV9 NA TGTGCCAGCAGCCGGGGACTAGAACCCACAGATACGCAGTATTTT CASSRGLEPTDTQYF
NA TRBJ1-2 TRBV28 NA TGTGCCAGCAACCAAAGGGGACCCACTAACTATGGCTACACCTTC CASNQRGPTNYGYTF
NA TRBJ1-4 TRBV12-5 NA TGTGCTAGTGGTTTGGTACCTGTTGCAGGGGACGGAGAAAATGAAAAACTGTTTTTT CASGLVPVAGDGENEKLFF
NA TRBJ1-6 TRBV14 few TGTGCCAGCAGCCAGTACGGACAGCTGGGGAAATCACCCCTCCACTTT CASSQYGQLGKSPLHF
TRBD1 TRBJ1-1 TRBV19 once TGTGCCAGTAGTATGGTGGGGCAGGGGGGTACTGAAGCTTTCTTT CASSMVGQGGTEAFF
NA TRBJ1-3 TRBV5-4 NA TGTGCCAGCAGCCTCGGGACCCCTCGAGGTAACACCATATATTTT CASSLGTPRGNTIYF
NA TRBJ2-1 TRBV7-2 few TGTGCCAGCAGGAACCCGGGACATTACAATGAGCAGTTCTTC CASRNPGHYNEQFF
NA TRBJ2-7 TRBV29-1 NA TGCAGCGCCGTCCGGGCCTACGAGCAGTACTTC CSAVRAYEQYF
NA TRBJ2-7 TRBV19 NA TGTGCCAGTAGTCCCACGGCGTTCTCCTACGAGCAGTACTTC CASSPTAFSYEQYF
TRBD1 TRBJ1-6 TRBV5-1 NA TGCGCCAGCAGCACCGGACAGGGGCGGTCACCCCTCCACTTT CASSTGQGRSPLHF
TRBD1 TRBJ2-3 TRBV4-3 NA TGCGCCAGCAGCCAAGCTAGGACAGGGCAATCAGATACGCAGTATTTT CASSQARTGQSDTQYF
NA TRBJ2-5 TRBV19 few TGTGCCAGTAGCCCCATGGGCGTCGAGACCCAGTACTTC CASSPMGVETQYF
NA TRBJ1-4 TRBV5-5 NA TGTGCCAGCAGCGCGGGAACAACTAATGAAAAACTGTTTTTT CASSAGTTNEKLFF
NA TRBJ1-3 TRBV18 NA TGTGCCAGCTCACGGGCTGACGGTGGAAACACCATATATTTT CASSRADGGNTIYF
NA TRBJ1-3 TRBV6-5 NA TGTGCCAGCCGCTTGGGCAGGAGGGTAGACACCATATATTTT CASRLGRRVDTIYF